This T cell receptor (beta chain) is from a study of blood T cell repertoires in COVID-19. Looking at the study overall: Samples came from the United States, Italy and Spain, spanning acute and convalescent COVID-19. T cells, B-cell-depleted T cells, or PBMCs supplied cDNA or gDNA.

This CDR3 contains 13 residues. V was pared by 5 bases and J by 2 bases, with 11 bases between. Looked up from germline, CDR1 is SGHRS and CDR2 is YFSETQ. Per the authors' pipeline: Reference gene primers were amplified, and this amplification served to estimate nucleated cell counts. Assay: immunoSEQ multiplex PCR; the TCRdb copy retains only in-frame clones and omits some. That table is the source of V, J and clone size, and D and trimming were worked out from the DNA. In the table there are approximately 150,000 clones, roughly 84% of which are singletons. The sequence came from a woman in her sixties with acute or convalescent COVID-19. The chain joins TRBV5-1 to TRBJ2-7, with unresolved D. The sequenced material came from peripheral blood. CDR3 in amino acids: CASSLNLAYEQYF. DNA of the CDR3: TGCGCCAGCAGTTTGAACCTAGCCTACGAGCAGTACTTC.